The subject of this entry is one TCR beta chain. This clonotype appeared a few times. Its binding antigen is unknown. Base qualities are not provided; no much larger clone lies one nucleotide away. The time point label of this sample denotes: sample taken at primary tumor resection. The donors were some 72 patients from the lung TRACERx cohort who had early-stage, untreated non-small cell lung cancer. TCR sequencing used whole RNA extracted from tumor and nontumor lung tissue, or from cryopreserved PBMC samples, without cell sorting. Patients were selected for TCR sequencing only if sufficient RNA was available from at least two tumor regions. The sample comes from a study of spatial heterogeneity in lung cancer (dated by TCRdb to between 2019 and 2020). In terms of the full investigation: Beta-chain transcripts were consistently detected in greater numbers than alpha-chain transcripts, which likely reflects a higher abundance of beta-chain transcripts. Both alpha and beta chains were TCR-sequenced in samples taken at surgery, namely 220 tumor regions, under 80 matched nontumor lung samples and just over 55 PBMC samples. In the raw uncorrected reads, each unique combination of TCR and UMI appeared more than ten times on average. Nonsynonymous mutation counts, determined by whole-exome sequencing of tumor tissue, were related to features of the TCR repertoire. TCR alpha and beta repertoires were quantitatively compared across multiple tumor regions, matched nontumor lung and blood in non-small cell lung cancer. The full study reports these points: Additional single-cell paired TCR alpha and beta sequencing was considered necessary to confirm, at a functional level, the hypothesis that regional TCRs recognize regional mutations. Ubiquitous expanded tumor TCRs were found in blood more often at tumor resection than at routine follow-up.

The library was obtained by 5' RACE. The instrument was a NextSeq 500. To allow correction of PCR and sequencing errors, the TCR library protocol tagged every TCR cDNA molecule with a unique molecular identifier. In the paper's pipeline: Decombinator tools were used for TCR identification, UMI-based error correction and CDR3 extraction. TCRs above a frequency of 2 per 1,000, corresponding to the top 1% of the tumor frequency distribution, were defined as expanded. Each repertoire was subsampled 100 times to 5,000 TCRs, after which Renyi diversity was computed with the R vegan package. CDR3 similarity networks were built from amino acid triplet string-kernel similarity, with CDR3s being connected when pairwise similarity was above 0.82. TCRdb reprocessed the public reads (quality trimming at Q25 with fastp, clone calling with MiXCR) and kept in-frame beta chains. One record per CDR3 amino acid sequence lists the most common genes and DNA. These V and J calls rely on TCRdb rather than the paper's analysis. This sample has some 78,000 distinct CDR3 sequences in its table, and about 8.5% of those were observed once. The ten biggest clones cover roughly 7% of the sample.

Counted from cysteine to phenylalanine, this CDR3 has 14 amino acids. The retained sequence is limited to the CDR3, 42 bases, with the frame set at the first base. Trimming removed 0 bases from V and 1 base from J, leaving 7 bases between the germline ends. The germline V gene (reference sequence) supplies CDR1 SGHNT and CDR2 YYREEE. The chain joins TRBV5-4 to TRBJ1-1; no D gene can be assigned with confidence. This sample comprised PBMCs, obtained at surgery. This sequence originates from a male donor with early-stage non-small cell lung cancer. The CDR3 reads CASSLGAENTEAFF. The nucleotide sequence is given as TGTGCCAGCAGCTTGGGGGCGGAGAACACTGAAGCTTTCTTT.